This T cell receptor (beta chain) originates from a study of cytomegalovirus exposure and HLA in healthy donors. As to this clone: Its matching antigen is unknown.

V shed 5 bases and J 8 bases; nucleotides not matched to a gene: 17. The CDR3 has 16 amino acids. The germline CDR1 and CDR2 sequences are GTSNPN and SVGIG (reference sequence). In the PCR, 60 Vbeta and 13 Jbeta primers were used. Clones were sequenced by immunoSEQ multiplex PCR, and TCRdb holds only the in-frame ones, with some missing. The sample consists of over 200,000 clones, more than 85% of them appearing once. Study-wide findings and caveats: The study had only CMV serostatus as immune exposure information. It was reported in a later analysis that an Asian-associated ancestry cluster showed fewer N-insertions than the approximately 670-donor mean. Highly shared sequence variants in one cluster were likely a sequencing artifact. Earlier results showed most TCR beta V segments being productive about 87% or about 30% of the time.

The TCR sequence derives from a woman between 18 and 30 years old in good health and CMV-seronegative. Specimen: PBMCs. The V call is TRBV30, the J call TRBJ2-1; 8 nucleotides align to TRBD1. The CDR3 DNA sequence: TGTGCCTGGTGGGGGGACGCGGGACAGGAGACTGATGAGCAGTTCTTC. The encoded protein is CAWWGDAGQETDEQFF.